This entry lists 14 T cell receptor beta chains sequenced from one sample in a study of siplizumab effects on memory and regulatory T cells. TCRdb's table, derived via immunoSEQ multiplex PCR, lists solely in-frame clones and lacks some. This table holds more than 85,000 clones, 85% to 95% found once. Sequenced: Tregs sorted from blood. These receptors originate from a human donor in good health.

The rearrangement joins TRBV2 to TRBJ2-7; TRBD1 agrees at 7 bases. CDR3 length: 13 amino acids. CDR1 is SNHLY and CDR2 is FYNNEI in the germline V gene. Trimming cost V 7 bases and J 6 bases; bases outside gene matches: 9. CDR3 in amino acids: CASNWGQPIEQYF. The CDR3 DNA sequence: TGTGCCAGCAATTGGGGACAGCCTATCGAGCAGTACTTC.

The chain employs TRBV7-8 and TRBJ2-3, with 8 nucleotides matching TRBD1. Germline loops: CDR1 SGHVS, CDR2 FQNEAQ. The junction had 18 bases not matched to a gene; V was cut back by 2 bases and J by 5 bases. The CDR3 has 19 amino acids. CDR3: CASSLSFRSTGVFRDTQYF. The CDR3 DNA reads as TGTGCCAGCAGCTTATCATTCCGGTCGACAGGGGTTTTTCGAGATACGCAGTATTTT.

The chain carries TRBV5-1 and TRBJ2-7, with D perhaps being TRBD1 or TRBD2 (6 bases each). V was trimmed by 5 bases and J by 6 bases, leaving 18 bases between them. This CDR3 is 14 amino acids long. From germline, CDR1 is SGHRS and CDR2 YFSETQ. This CDR3 reads CASSRGVEMSEQYF. The CDR3 nucleotides are TGCGCCAGCAGTAGGGGGGTCGAAATGAGCGAGCAGTACTTC.

V usage is TRBV12-5 and J usage is TRBJ2-1; 12 nucleotides line up with TRBD2. CDR1 and CDR2 from the germline V gene are LGHNT and FRNRAP. The CDR3 loop spans 17 amino acids. With V trimmed by 0 bases and J by 8 bases, 8 bases remained unmatched. The CDR3, as DNA: TGTGCTAGTGGTTTGGTACCACTAGCGGGAGGATGGTATGAGCAGTTCTTC. Its protein product is CASGLVPLAGGWYEQFF.

This chain joins TRBV18 and TRBJ1-1; TRBD1 matches 10 bases. Germline-derived CDR1 and CDR2 are KGHSH and LQKENI. The V and J ends lost 3 bases and 1 base, in that order; junction bases with no gene match: 2. The CDR3 is made up of 15 amino acids. This chain's CDR3 is CASSPTGGPNTEAFF. In DNA form, the CDR3 reads TGTGCCAGCTCACCGACAGGGGGCCCGAACACTGAAGCTTTCTTT.

The V call is TRBV6-1, the J call TRBJ2-5; D is uncertain. Germline V gene sequence: CDR1 MNHNS, CDR2 SASEGT. Trimming took 1 base from V and 1 from J, leaving 7 bases between them. This CDR3 is 14 amino acids long. The CDR3 bases are TGTGCCAGCAGTGAAGGAGGTGGCCAAGAGACCCAGTACTTC. Its translation: CASSEGGGQETQYF.

The V and J genes are TRBV5-6 and TRBJ2-7; D gene unclear. There are 12 residues in the CDR3. Germline V gene lookup returns CDR1 SGHDT and CDR2 YYEEEE. Trimming pared 1 base from V and 6 bases from J, leaving 8 bases between. The CDR3 reads CASSLWQIEQYF. The CDR3 region has the DNA TGTGCCAGCAGCTTGTGGCAGATCGAGCAGTACTTC.

The V gene is TRBV30, the J gene TRBJ2-4, with D tentatively TRBD2 (6 bases). Germline CDR1 is GTSNPN and CDR2 is SVGIG (reference sequence). This CDR3 spans 14 amino acids. The V gene lost 8 bases and the J gene lost 0 bases, with 14 bases spanning the gap. CDR3 residues: CAGTSGLAKNIQYF. CDR3 in DNA: TGTGCCGGAACGAGCGGGCTAGCCAAAAACATTCAGTACTTC.

The rearrangement uses TRBV9 and TRBJ1-2; tentative D call: TRBD1 (6 bases). Trimming took 3 bases from V and 8 from J, leaving 17 bases between them. This CDR3 has 14 residues. The germline V gene has CDR1 SGDLS and CDR2 YYNGEE. CDR3 nucleotides: TGTGCCAGCAGCGGAACCGGACAGCCTCAGGGCTACACCTTC. This sequence encodes CASSGTGQPQGYTF.

The chain carries TRBV14 and TRBJ1-1; perhaps TRBD1 as D (6 bases). Per germline, CDR1 SGHDN and CDR2 FVKESK. The V gene lost 5 bases and the J gene lost 12 bases, with 25 bases spanning the gap. This CDR3 is 15 amino acids long. The CDR3 DNA reads as TGTGCCAGCAGCGAAGGAATGTTAGGGACAACGAGAACTTTCTTT. Translation gives CASSEGMLGTTRTFF. Full variable domain (missing parts from reference TRBV14 and TRBJ1-1): EAGVTQFPSHSVIEKGQTVTLRCDPISGHDNLYWYRRVMGKEIKFLLHFVKESKQDESGMPNNRFLAERTGGTYSTLKVQPAELEDSGVYFCASSEGMLGTTRTFFGQGTRLTVV.

In this sample, this clone turned up once. The rearrangement joins TRBV7-6 to TRBJ2-2; 7 bases agree with TRBD2. Germline V gives CDR1 SGHVS, CDR2 FNYEAQ. The V and J ends lost 4 bases and 8 bases, in that order; junction bases with no gene match: 7. This CDR3 is 14 amino acids long. In DNA form, the CDR3 reads TGTGCCAGCAGCTCCTCTGCGGGGGTTGGGGAGCTGTTTTTT. It yields the protein CASSSSAGVGELFF.

The genes are TRBV7-2 and TRBJ1-2; D remains ambiguous. The CDR3 is made up of 14 amino acids. Trimming left V 1 base short and J 0 bases short, with 6 bases between. In germline, CDR1 is SGHTA, CDR2 FQGNSA. In DNA, the CDR3 is TGTGCCAGCAGCTTAGACAGTGCTAACTATGGCTACACCTTC. Its protein is CASSLDSANYGYTF.

This chain joins TRBV29-1 and TRBJ2-5; no clear D gene. TRBJ2-7 matches the DNA end more closely, so the J call is doubtful. This CDR3 is 15 amino acids long. Per the germline V gene, CDR1 is SQVTM and CDR2 is ANQGSEA. CDR3 in DNA: TGCAGCGCCCGAATACCTTGGCACAGTACCTACGAGCAGTACTTC. The encoded protein is CSARIPWHSTYEQYF.

V gene TRBV5-1 combines with J gene TRBJ1-1; D is undetermined. Trimming left V 4 bases short and J 7 bases short, with 14 bases between. This CDR3 has 13 amino acids. Germline V gene lookup returns CDR1 SGHRS and CDR2 YFSETQ. CDR3 sequence (DNA): TGCGCCAGCAGCGGCAGTGGGGTCGTTGAAGCTTTCTTT. This translates into CASSGSGVVEAFF.